This entry lists 10 T cell receptor beta chains sequenced from one sample in a study of CD4 T cells in relation to SARS-CoV-2 and coronaviruses. The unexposed donors gave CD4+ T cells in 2011-2018, prior to COVID-19. The cells were cultured for under twelve days before CD4+ T cells were isolated. Sequenced by immunoSEQ multiplex PCR; TCRdb stores in-frame clones only, minus some. The table shows some 17,000 clones, with over 65% occurring only once. Their antigen targets remain unknown. The specimen sequenced was CD4+ T cells from PBMCs, cultured in vitro. The receptors stem from a human donor in good health.

The rearrangement joins TRBV20-1 to TRBJ2-7, with D hard to call. CDR1 is DFQATT and CDR2 is SNEGSKA in the germline V gene (reference sequence). The CDR3 has 11 amino acids. Between the trimmed V and J ends, which lost 4 bases and 1 base, there was a span of 5 bases. CDR3 region: CSATTSYEQYF. CDR3 coding DNA: TGCAGTGCTACTACGTCCTACGAGCAGTACTTC.

This rearrangement joins TRBV5-1 to TRBJ2-3; 14 bases fit TRBD2. Trimming at V came to 5 bases and at J to 5 bases, leaving 4 bases not matched to a gene. Germline assignment: CDR1 SGHRS and CDR2 YFSETQ. The CDR3 runs to 15 residues. The CDR3 DNA reads TGCGCCAGCAGACTGGGACTAGCGGGAGTAGATACGCAGTATTTT. This gives the protein CASRLGLAGVDTQYF. The full variable domain, rest sourced from reference TRBV5-1 and TRBJ2-3, is KAGVTQTPRYLIKTRGQQVTLSCSPISGHRSVSWYQQTPGQGLQFLFEYFSETQRNKGNFPGRFSGRQFSNSRSEMNVSTLELGDSALYLCASRLGLAGVDTQYFGPGTRLTVL.

The chain joins TRBV3-1 (or the pseudogene TRBV3-2) to TRBJ2-5; 10 bases align to TRBD1. Unmatched junction bases numbered 9, after V lost 6 bases and J lost 5 bases. The CDR3 is 15 amino acids. Germline assignment: CDR1 LGHDT and CDR2 YNNKEL (reference sequence). CDR3 DNA sequence: TGTGCCAGCAGATGGACCGGGACAGGGGTCGAGACCCAGTACTTC. Translating gives CASRWTGTGVETQYF.

CDR3 region: CASSSWTGSYNEQFF. The CDR3, as DNA: TGTGCCAGCAGTTCCTGGACGGGCTCCTACAATGAGCAGTTCTTC. V gene TRBV6-6 combines with J gene TRBJ2-1, with unresolved D. CDR1 is MNHNY and CDR2 is SVGAGI in the germline V gene (reference sequence). The CDR3 loop spans 15 amino acids. Trimming removed 4 bases from V and 0 bases from J, with 10 bases in between.

The chain employs TRBV11-2 and TRBJ2-5, with a possible D match to TRBD1 (6 bases). Germline V CDR1 and CDR2: SGHAT, FQNNGV. Trimming removed 5 bases at V and 2 bases at J, with 9 bases between. The length of the CDR3 is 13 residues. The CDR3 loop reads CASSRDTQETQYF. The CDR3 nucleotides are TGTGCCAGCAGCCGGGACACTCAAGAGACCCAGTACTTC.

The chain combines TRBV19 with TRBJ2-5; 10 bases fit TRBD1. V lost 4 bases and J lost 9; bases outside the gene matches: 11. The CDR3 length is 15 residues. The germline V gene has CDR1 LNHDA and CDR2 SQIVND (reference sequence). CDR3 amino acids: CASSTSTGGPPSQYF. Written as DNA, the CDR3 is TGTGCCAGTAGTACATCGACAGGGGGCCCTCCATCCCAGTACTTC.

This clone was seen more than once but under ten times. The chain joins TRBV5-1 to TRBJ1-2; unclear D gene. CDR3 length: 16 residues. V was clipped by 3 bases and J by 5 bases, with 20 bases between them. Germline values: CDR1 SGHRS, CDR2 YFSETQ. The CDR3 nucleotides read TGCGCCAGCAGCTCCCAGGCAGGAGGCGACGATTATGGCTACACCTTC. It encodes CASSSQAGGDDYGYTF.

The chain links TRBV19 to TRBJ1-2; 9 positions agree with TRBD1. This CDR3 spans 15 amino acids. J was trimmed by 4 bases and V by 3 bases; bases with no gene match: 6. CDR1 is LNHDA, CDR2 SQIVND, per germline (reference sequence). In DNA form, the CDR3 reads TGTGCCAGTAGTATCCTGGACAGGGGTGGCTATGGCTACACCTTC. Its protein product is CASSILDRGGYGYTF. The complete variable domain, with remaining parts taken from reference TRBV19 and TRBJ1-2, reads DGGITQSPKYLFRKEGQNVTLSCEQNLNHDAMYWYRQDPGQGLRLIYYSQIVNDFQKGDIAEGYSVSREKKESFPLTVTSAQKNPTAFYLCASSILDRGGYGYTFGSGTRLTVV.

The chain recombines TRBV19 with TRBJ1-4, with 8 bases matching TRBD1. V was clipped by 3 bases and J by 8 bases; unmatched bases: 11. The CDR3 length is 16 residues. CDR1 is LNHDA, CDR2 SQIVND, per germline (reference sequence). CDR3 region: CASSILSGGTGEKLFF. CDR3 nucleotide sequence: TGTGCCAGTAGTATCTTATCGGGGGGGACAGGCGAAAAACTGTTTTTT.

The chain links TRBV5-4 to TRBJ2-7; 14 positions match TRBD2. Trimming removed 7 bases from V and 7 bases from J; junction bases left unmatched: 16. The CDR3 sequence is 17 residues long. In germline, CDR1 is SGHNT, CDR2 YYREEE (reference sequence). The CDR3 sequence: CASGLQGTSGSPREQYF. CDR3 nucleotides: TGTGCCAGCGGGCTTCAGGGGACTAGCGGGAGTCCGAGGGAGCAGTACTTC.